What follows is one TCR beta chain and its context. The antigen is not known. This sample was included in a study of vaccination effects on CD4 cells after COVID-19. Clones were read by immunoSEQ multiplex PCR, and TCRdb kept only the in-frame ones, dropping some. The sample includes roughly 15,000 clones, around 64% seen only once; the top ten take roughly 9.2%. Sequencing in the ViraFEST assay came after antigen-specific CD4+ T cells had been expanded with viral peptide pools, which were used to stimulate PBMC. Having been cultured for around ten days, the cells underwent CD4+ T cell isolation. Two-dose vaccination with either BNT162b2 or mRNA-1273 was given to the participants. The sample consisted of CD4+ T cells from PBMCs cultured with SARS-CoV-2 spike peptides, taken after COVID-19 vaccination. The receptor was isolated from a human donor who received a COVID-19 vaccine.

CDR3 sequence: CASSPGGVNTEAFF. The CDR3 DNA is TGTGCCAGCAGTCCGGGAGGGGTGAACACTGAAGCTTTCTTT. The chain couples TRBV6-4 to TRBJ1-1, with D possibly TRBD1 on 5 matching bases. From germline, CDR1 is MRHNA and CDR2 SNTAGT. This CDR3 comprises 14 residues. The V and J ends lost 5 bases and 0 bases respectively, with 10 bases between them.